What follows are 26 T cell receptor beta chains derived from one specimen sequenced in a study of cytomegalovirus exposure and HLA in healthy donors. With 60 Vbeta and 13 Jbeta primers, the PCR was carried out. TCRdb's table, derived via immunoSEQ multiplex PCR, lists solely in-frame clones and lacks some. The sample shows 150,000 to 200,000 clones, over 75% of them seen only once. Input material: PBMCs. These receptors all stem from a man in his late teens or twenties in good health and CMV-seronegative.

This rearrangement joins TRBV7-6 to TRBJ2-5; TRBD2 matches at 11 bases. The J segment lost 3 bases and the V segment lost 0 bases, leaving 6 bases of the junction unmatched. The CDR3 extends over 17 amino acids. Germline V gene lookup returns CDR1 SGHVS and CDR2 FNYEAQ. CDR3 nucleotide sequence: TGTGCCAGCAGCTTAGCTAGCGGGAGGGCCCCAAAAGAGACCCAGTACTTC. Translation: CASSLASGRAPKETQYF.

This clone appeared a few times. The chain has TRBV7-2 and TRBJ1-5; 8 bases line up with TRBD1. CDR1 is SGHTA, CDR2 FQGNSA, per germline. The CDR3 is made up of 15 amino acids. V lost 1 base to trimming and J lost 2 bases; unmatched junction nucleotides: 1. This chain's CDR3 is CASSLVQGGNQPQHF. The CDR3 coding sequence is TGTGCCAGCAGCTTAGTACAGGGGGGCAATCAGCCCCAGCATTTT.

This clone was seen just once. V usage is TRBV5-6 and J usage is TRBJ2-7; D is perhaps TRBD2 (7 bases). The germline V gene encodes CDR1 SGHDT and CDR2 YYEEEE. V shed 2 bases and J shed 7 bases, with 16 bases lying between them. CDR3 length equals 14 residues. The CDR3 is CASSLGGGDKEQYF. In DNA, the CDR3 is TGTGCCAGCAGCTTAGGCGGGGGCGACAAGGAGCAGTACTTC.

The CDR3: CASSKLREAFF. The CDR3 nucleotides are TGTGCCAGTAGTAAACTAAGGGAAGCTTTCTTT. This chain connects TRBV19 to TRBJ1-1; D is unclear. The germline V gene has CDR1 LNHDA and CDR2 SQIVND (reference sequence). The CDR3 loop spans 11 amino acids. Trimming removed 4 bases from V and 8 bases from J, with 8 bases in between.

The V gene is TRBV2, the J gene TRBJ2-7; 8 nucleotides match TRBD1. The J segment lost 3 bases and the V segment lost 9 bases, leaving 19 bases of the junction unmatched. The germline gives CDR1 SNHLY, CDR2 FYNNEI. The CDR3 sequence is 17 residues long. CDR3 region: CASSVPADRVGNYEQYF. The CDR3 DNA reads TGTGCCAGTTCTGTTCCGGCGGACAGGGTCGGTAACTACGAGCAGTACTTC.

The chain joins TRBV4-3 to TRBJ2-5; 8 positions agree with TRBD2. V lost 4 bases and J lost 5; bases outside the gene matches: 6. CDR1 and CDR2 (germline): LGHNA, YSLEER. The CDR3 sequence is 14 residues long. The CDR3 bases are TGCGCCAGCAGCCGCGGACTAGCAAGGGAGACCCAGTACTTC. Amino acids: CASSRGLARETQYF.

This rearrangement joins TRBV18 to TRBJ2-7, with TRBD1 as a possible D gene (7 bases). The CDR3 spans 17 residues. Trimming removed 3 bases from V and 1 base from J, with 19 bases in between. Per germline, CDR1 KGHSH and CDR2 LQKENI. CDR3 sequence (DNA): TGTGCCAGCTCACCGTACTTAGACAGGGCGGGGTCCTACGAGCAGTACTTC. It encodes CASSPYLDRAGSYEQYF.

This chain uses TRBV9 with TRBJ2-1; D is unresolved. V was shortened by 0 bases and J by 1 base, with 8 bases between the two germline ends. The CDR3 sequence is 15 residues long. Germline assignment: CDR1 SGDLS and CDR2 YYNGEE. As DNA, the CDR3 is TGTGCCAGCAGCGTAGGCGTATCGTCCTACAATGAGCAGTTCTTC. Translated: CASSVGVSSYNEQFF.

The rearrangement uses TRBV19 and TRBJ1-1, with no clear D. V lost 3 bases and J lost 0, with 17 bases in between. Germline loops: CDR1 LNHDA, CDR2 SQIVND (reference sequence). The CDR3 loop spans 17 amino acids. CDR3: CASSIAYSSRLNTEAFF. DNA of the CDR3: TGTGCCAGTAGTATTGCTTACTCCTCGCGCCTGAACACTGAAGCTTTCTTT.

The J gene is TRBJ2-1, the V gene TRBV30; D is possibly TRBD2 (6 bases). This CDR3 comprises 17 residues. The V gene's germline CDR1 is GTSNPN and CDR2 SVGIG (reference sequence). V was cut by 2 bases and J by 0 bases, with 17 bases left in between. CDR3 in amino acids: CAWSKDMLATSYNEQFF. The CDR3 region has the DNA TGTGCCTGGAGTAAAGACATGCTAGCGACCTCCTACAATGAGCAGTTCTTC.

The rearrangement joins TRBV29-1 to TRBJ2-2; TRBD2 might be the D (5 bases). The CDR3 extends over 15 amino acids. Trimming left V 1 base short and J 1 base short, with 10 bases between. Germline CDR1 and CDR2: SQVTM and ANQGSEA. CDR3 protein: CSVEGGMENTGELFF. The CDR3 region has the DNA TGCAGCGTTGAAGGAGGGATGGAGAACACCGGGGAGCTGTTTTTT.

The chain carries TRBV6-1 and TRBJ1-1; a weak D match, TRBD1 (5 bases). The CDR3 runs 13 residues. Trimming took off 7 bases at V and 9 bases at J, with 18 bases between the two ends. The germline V gene has CDR1 MNHNS and CDR2 SASEGT. CDR3 amino acids: CASTDGGEGQAFF. CDR3 DNA: TGTGCCAGCACCGATGGGGGGGAAGGACAAGCTTTCTTT.

This clone appeared a few times. This sequence joins TRBV6-6 and TRBJ2-1; D is ambiguous. This CDR3 spans 12 amino acids. CDR1 and CDR2 (germline): MNHNY, SVGAGI (reference sequence). With 9 bases removed from V and 4 bases from J, the gap between germline ends came to 10 bases. CDR3 sequence (DNA): TGTGCCAGTGGGCAGTTTTACAATGAGCAGTTCTTC. Translating it yields CASGQFYNEQFF.

This chain joins TRBV28 and TRBJ2-2; 8 bases agree with TRBD2. Germline lookup yields CDR1 MDHEN and CDR2 SYDVKM. The CDR3 loop spans 15 amino acids. With V trimmed by 8 bases and J by 1 base, 6 bases remained unmatched. DNA of the CDR3: TGTGCCAGCGAGTCGGGAGGGCAGAACACCGGGGAGCTGTTTTTT. This gives the protein CASESGGQNTGELFF.

V and J are TRBV19 and TRBJ2-3; D not certain. The CDR3 contains 14 residues. Germline-derived CDR1 and CDR2 are LNHDA and SQIVND (reference sequence). Trimming pared 7 bases from V and 1 base from J, leaving 12 bases between. The CDR3 is CASKPTPGTDTQYF. CDR3 bases: TGTGCCAGTAAGCCTACCCCGGGCACAGATACGCAGTATTTT.

In its sample, this clone was seen once. CDR3 nucleotide sequence: TGTGCCAGCACCATGACAGGGGACGGGTACGAGCAGTACTTC. Translated, it gives CASTMTGDGYEQYF. This rearrangement joins TRBV2 to TRBJ2-7, with TRBD1 identical over 8 bases. CDR3 size: 14 residues. Trimming cost V 7 bases and J 4 bases; bases outside gene matches: 9. CDR1 and CDR2 from the germline V gene are SNHLY and FYNNEI.

The chain has TRBV18 and TRBJ2-7; 10 bases align to TRBD2. V trimming: 5 bases; J trimming: 7 bases; junction bases outside the gene matches: 8. This CDR3 is built from 14 residues. Germline lookup yields CDR1 KGHSH and CDR2 LQKENI. The chain's CDR3 is CASSSGTSVWEQYF. CDR3 nucleotides: TGTGCCAGCTCATCTGGGACTAGCGTTTGGGAGCAGTACTTC.

V and J are TRBV9 and TRBJ1-1; a weak D match, TRBD1 (5 bases). Deletions cut 3 bases from V and 4 bases from J, with 19 bases between. The CDR3 runs 16 residues. Germline values: CDR1 SGDLS, CDR2 YYNGEE. CDR3 DNA sequence: TGTGCCAGCAGCGCCCGGGGGGGTTCCCTAGGCACTGAAGCTTTCTTT. This codes for CASSARGGSLGTEAFF.

This sequence joins TRBV5-1 and TRBJ2-1; 7 bases align to TRBD1. CDR1 and CDR2 (germline): SGHRS, YFSETQ. The CDR3 extends over 14 amino acids. J gave up 6 bases and V 0 bases, and 3 bases lay outside the gene matches. The DNA of the CDR3 is TGCGCCAGCAGCTTGGGACAGGGTGGCAATGAGCAGTTCTTC. Translation gives CASSLGQGGNEQFF.

This sequence joins TRBV18 and TRBJ1-5; 7 bases are shared with TRBD1. Per germline, CDR1 KGHSH and CDR2 LQKENI. The CDR3 consists of 13 residues. Losses at the gene ends were 3 bases for V and 8 bases for J; bases not matched to a gene: 4. CDR3 amino acids: CASSPDRSKPQHF. The CDR3 coding sequence is TGTGCCAGCTCACCGGACAGGAGCAAGCCCCAGCATTTT.

J is TRBJ2-7 and V is TRBV27; TRBD2 agrees at 10 bases. V was clipped by 6 bases and J by 1 base; unmatched bases: 9. The CDR3 consists of 16 residues. Germline V gene sequence: CDR1 MNHEY, CDR2 SMNVEV (reference sequence). CDR3 in amino acids: CASRSLAGALSYEQYF. For the CDR3, the DNA is TGTGCCAGCAGGTCCCTAGCGGGAGCACTTTCCTACGAGCAGTACTTC.

J is TRBJ2-5 and V is TRBV7-3, with D possibly TRBD2 on 6 matching bases. The end of the DNA aligns better with TRBJ2-7, so the J call may be wrong. Germline lookup yields CDR1 SGHTA and CDR2 FQGTGA. The CDR3 has 14 amino acids. The CDR3 DNA reads as TGTGCCAGCAGCGTCGGGACTGGGCCCTACGAGCAGTACTTC. This translates into CASSVGTGPYEQYF.

CDR3 in DNA: TGCGCCAGCAGCCAGAGGGGACTAGCGGCCTACAATGAGCAGTTCTTC. Translating it yields CASSQRGLAAYNEQFF. The J gene is TRBJ2-1, the V gene TRBV4-1; 11 positions agree with TRBD2. The CDR3 has 16 amino acids. Germline CDR1 reads MGHRA; CDR2 reads YSYEKL. The J segment lost 2 bases and the V segment lost 3 bases, leaving 3 bases of the junction unmatched.

The chain has TRBV7-2 and TRBJ2-1, with 10 positions matching TRBD1. The germline gives CDR1 SGHTA, CDR2 FQGNSA. V gave up 1 base and J gave up 10 bases; unmatched junction bases: 1. The CDR3 has 13 residues. The CDR3 sequence is CASSLGDRGEQFF. Here the CDR3 DNA reads TGTGCCAGCAGCTTAGGGGACAGGGGCGAGCAGTTCTTC.

V and J are TRBV11-3 and TRBJ2-1, with a possible D match to TRBD2 (5 bases). Germline V gene lookup returns CDR1 SGHNT and CDR2 YENEEA. There are 15 residues in the CDR3. V lost 2 bases, J lost 5 bases, and 13 bases lay in between. CDR3 residues: CASSLLRGADNEQFF. As DNA, the CDR3 is TGTGCCAGCAGCTTACTCCGGGGAGCGGACAATGAGCAGTTCTTC.

The genes are TRBV18 and TRBJ2-7; D might be TRBD2 (6 bases). This CDR3 spans 15 amino acids. Looked up from germline, CDR1 is KGHSH and CDR2 is LQKENI. The V gene lost 4 bases and the J gene lost 6 bases, with 19 bases spanning the gap. CDR3 bases: TGTGCCAGCTCACAGCTCAGAACGGGGGAACGCGAGCAGTACTTC. Its translation: CASSQLRTGEREQYF.